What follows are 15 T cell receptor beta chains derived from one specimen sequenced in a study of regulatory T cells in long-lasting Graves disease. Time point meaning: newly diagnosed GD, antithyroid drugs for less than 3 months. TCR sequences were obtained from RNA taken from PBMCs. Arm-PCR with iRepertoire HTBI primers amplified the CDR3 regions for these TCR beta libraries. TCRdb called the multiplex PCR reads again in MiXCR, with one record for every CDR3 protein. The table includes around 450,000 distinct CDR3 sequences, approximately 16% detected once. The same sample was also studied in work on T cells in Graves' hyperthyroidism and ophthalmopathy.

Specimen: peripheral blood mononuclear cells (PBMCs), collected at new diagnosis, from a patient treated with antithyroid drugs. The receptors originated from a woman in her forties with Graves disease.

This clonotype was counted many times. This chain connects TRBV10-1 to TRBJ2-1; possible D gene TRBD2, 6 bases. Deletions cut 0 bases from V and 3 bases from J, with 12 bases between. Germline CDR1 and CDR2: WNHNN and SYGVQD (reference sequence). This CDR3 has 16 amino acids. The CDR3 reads CASSESEGSNYNEQFF. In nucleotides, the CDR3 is TGCGCCAGCAGTGAGTCGGAGGGATCCAACTACAATGAGCAGTTCTTC.

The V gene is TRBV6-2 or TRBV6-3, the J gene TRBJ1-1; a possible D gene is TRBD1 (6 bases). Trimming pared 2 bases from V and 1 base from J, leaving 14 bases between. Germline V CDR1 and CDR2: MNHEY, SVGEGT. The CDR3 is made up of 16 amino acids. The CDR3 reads CASSYGLGHQNTEAFF. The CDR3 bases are TGTGCCAGCAGTTACGGGTTGGGACACCAGAACACTGAAGCTTTCTTT.

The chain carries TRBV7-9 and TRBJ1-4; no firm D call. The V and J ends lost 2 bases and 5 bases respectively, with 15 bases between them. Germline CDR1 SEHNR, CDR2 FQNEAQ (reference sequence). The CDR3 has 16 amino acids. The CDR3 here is CASSLTLAARNEKLFF. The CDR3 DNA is TGTGCCAGCAGCTTAACGTTGGCAGCTCGGAATGAAAAACTGTTTTTT.

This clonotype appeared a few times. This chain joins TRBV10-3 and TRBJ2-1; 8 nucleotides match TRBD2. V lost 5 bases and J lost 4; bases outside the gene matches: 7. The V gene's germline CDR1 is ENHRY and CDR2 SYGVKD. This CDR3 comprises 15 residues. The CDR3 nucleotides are TGTGCCATCAGTCCGACTAGCGAGAGTTACAATGAGCAGTTCTTC. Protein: CAISPTSESYNEQFF.

The CDR3 reads CASSRQQGGEQYF. In DNA, the CDR3 is TGTGCCAGCAGCCGCCAACAGGGCGGCGAGCAGTACTTC. The genes are TRBV11-2 and TRBJ2-7, with D possibly matching TRBD1 (6 bases). V lost 5 bases and J 6 bases, leaving 14 bases between the germline ends. Per the germline V gene, CDR1 is SGHAT and CDR2 is FQNNGV. CDR3 length: 13 amino acids.

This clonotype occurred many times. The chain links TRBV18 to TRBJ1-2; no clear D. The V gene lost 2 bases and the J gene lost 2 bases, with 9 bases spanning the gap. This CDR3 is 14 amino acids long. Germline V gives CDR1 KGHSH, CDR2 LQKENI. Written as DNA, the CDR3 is TGTGCCAGCTCACCATCACCCGAGAACTATGGCTACACCTTC. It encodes CASSPSPENYGYTF.

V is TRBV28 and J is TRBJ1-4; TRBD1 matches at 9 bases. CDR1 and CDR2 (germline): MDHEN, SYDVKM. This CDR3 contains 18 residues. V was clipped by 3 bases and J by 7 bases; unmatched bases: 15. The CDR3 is CASSFDRTGAKDSEKLFF. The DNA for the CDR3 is TGTGCCAGCAGTTTTGATCGGACAGGGGCAAAGGATAGTGAAAAACTGTTTTTT.

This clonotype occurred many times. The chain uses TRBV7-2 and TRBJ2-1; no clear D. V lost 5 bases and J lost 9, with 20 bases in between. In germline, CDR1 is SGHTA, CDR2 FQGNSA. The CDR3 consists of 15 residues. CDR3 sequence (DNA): TGTGCCAGCAGCAGCACTGCGTCCCCGCCGGGTGAGCAGTTCTTC. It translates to CASSSTASPPGEQFF.

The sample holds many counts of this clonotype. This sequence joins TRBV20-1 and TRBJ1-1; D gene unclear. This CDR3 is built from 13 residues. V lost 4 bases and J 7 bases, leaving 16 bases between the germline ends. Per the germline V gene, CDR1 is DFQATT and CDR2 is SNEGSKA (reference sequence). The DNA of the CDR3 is TGCAGTGCTAACACCCCCGGGGTGGGTGAAGCTTTCTTT. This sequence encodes CSANTPGVGEAFF.

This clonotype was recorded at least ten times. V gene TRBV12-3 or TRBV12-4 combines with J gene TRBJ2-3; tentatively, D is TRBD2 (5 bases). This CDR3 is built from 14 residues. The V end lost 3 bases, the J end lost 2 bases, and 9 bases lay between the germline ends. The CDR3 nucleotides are TGTGCCAGCAGTTTTGGAGGCGACACAGATACGCAGTATTTT. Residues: CASSFGGDTDTQYF.

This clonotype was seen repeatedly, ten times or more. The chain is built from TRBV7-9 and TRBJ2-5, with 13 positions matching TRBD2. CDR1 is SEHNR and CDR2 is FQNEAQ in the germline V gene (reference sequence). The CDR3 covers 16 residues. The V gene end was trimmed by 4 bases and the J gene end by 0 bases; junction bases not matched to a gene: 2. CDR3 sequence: CASSSGTSGNQETQYF. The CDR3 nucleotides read TGTGCCAGCAGCTCCGGGACTAGCGGGAACCAAGAGACCCAGTACTTC.

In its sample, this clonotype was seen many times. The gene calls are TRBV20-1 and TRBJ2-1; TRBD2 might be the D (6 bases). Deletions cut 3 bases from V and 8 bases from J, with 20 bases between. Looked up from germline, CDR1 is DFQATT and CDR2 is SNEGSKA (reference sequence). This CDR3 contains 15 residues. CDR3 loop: CSASARLGSIDEQFF. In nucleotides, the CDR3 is TGCAGTGCTAGTGCCCGACTAGGGTCAATCGATGAGCAGTTCTTC.

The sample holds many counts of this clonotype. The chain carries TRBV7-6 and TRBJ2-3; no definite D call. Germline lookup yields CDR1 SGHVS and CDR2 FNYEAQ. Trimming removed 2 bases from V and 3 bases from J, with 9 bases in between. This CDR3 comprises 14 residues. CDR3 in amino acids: CASSLLSATDTQYF. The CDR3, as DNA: TGTGCCAGCAGCTTATTATCTGCGACAGATACGCAGTATTTT.

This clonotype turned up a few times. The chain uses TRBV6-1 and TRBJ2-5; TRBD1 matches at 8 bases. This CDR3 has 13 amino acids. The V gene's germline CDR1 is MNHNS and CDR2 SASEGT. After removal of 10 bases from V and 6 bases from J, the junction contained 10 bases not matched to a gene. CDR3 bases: TGTGCCACCATGACAGGGGAGAAAAAGACCCAGTACTTC. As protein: CATMTGEKKTQYF.

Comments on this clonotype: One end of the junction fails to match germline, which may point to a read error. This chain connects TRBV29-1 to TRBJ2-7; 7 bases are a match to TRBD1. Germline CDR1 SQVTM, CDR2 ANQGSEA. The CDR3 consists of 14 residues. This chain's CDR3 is CSVQDRDHSYEQYF. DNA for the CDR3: TGCAGCGTTCAAGACAGGGACCACTCCTACGAGCAGTACTTC.